A selection of T cell receptor beta chains follows, all from one sample in a study of T-cell memory formation after mild COVID-19. TCRdb reanalysed the 5' RACE reads using MiXCR and keeps one entry per CDR3 protein. The sample has 340,000 or so distinct CDR3 sequences; 13% are singletons. The sample was PBMCs or a T cell subset sorted from them (not recorded which). These receptors were obtained from a man in his late teens or twenties who had mild COVID-19 (a few samples of this study predate the infection). Cell type and time point are not known. Each CDR3 is given with its conserved first and last residue. The D gene is left open where the match is weak. The size of a clone is reported for some rows only, either as once, few or many, or as a class for expanded clones.

d_gene	abundance	v_gene	j_gene	CDR3nt	CDR3aa
TRBD1	NA	TRBV6-2/TRBV6-3	TRBJ1-2	TGTGCCAGCAGATACCCGGACAGGGCTGGCGGATATCGTGGCTACACCTTC	CASRYPDRAGGYRGYTF
NA	NA	TRBV7-2	TRBJ2-3	TGTGCCAGCAGCTTTCTTGGGGCAGATACGCAGTATTTT	CASSFLGADTQYF
NA	NA	TRBV20-1	TRBJ1-1	TGCAGTGCCAAAAATACGGATGAAGCTTTCTTT	CSAKNTDEAFF
TRBD2	few	TRBV10-1	TRBJ2-1	TGCGCCAGCAGTGAGTCGCCAGCGGGGGGCCATGAGCAGTTCTTC	CASSESPAGGHEQFF
TRBD2	NA	TRBV4-1	TRBJ2-5	TGCGCCAGCAGCCCCCACGTGAGCGGGGGGATACAAGAGACCCAGTACTTC	CASSPHVSGGIQETQYF
NA	few	TRBV5-1	TRBJ2-2	TGCGCCAGCAGCCGAGGACCCCTCCTCCCCGCCGGGGAGCTGTTTTTT	CASSRGPLLPAGELFF
TRBD1	many	TRBV10-3	TRBJ2-2	TGTGCCATCTTCGGAGGGACAGGGATCGCCGGGGAGCTGTTTTTT	CAIFGGTGIAGELFF
NA	many	TRBV7-6	TRBJ2-5	TGTGCCAGCAGCTTAGCGCAGAAATCGGAGACCCAGTACTTC	CASSLAQKSETQYF
NA	few	TRBV5-7	TRBJ2-3	TGTGCCAGCAGCTTGGCGGGCCCGCCTAGCACAGATACGCAGTATTTT	CASSLAGPPSTDTQYF
NA	NA	TRBV11-2	TRBJ2-3	TGTGCCAGCAGCTCCCAGAGTATTCCAGATACGCAGTATTTT	CASSSQSIPDTQYF
TRBD1	many	TRBV4-3	TRBJ2-5	TGCGCCAGCAGCCAAGGACAGGGGGTAGGAGAGACCCAGTACTTC	CASSQGQGVGETQYF
NA	few	TRBV7-2	TRBJ2-3	TGTGCCAGCAGCTTAGTTGCCAGCGCGGATACGCAGTATTTT	CASSLVASADTQYF
NA	NA	TRBV5-1	TRBJ1-6	TGCGCCAGCAGCTTGGCCCTCAGTAATCTTTCACCCCTCCACTTT	CASSLALSNLSPLHF
TRBD2	NA	TRBV4-3	TRBJ2-1	TGCGCCAGCAGCCAAGGGACTAGCGGGGGCAACCCCTGGCACAATGAGCAGTTCTTC	CASSQGTSGGNPWHNEQFF
NA	few	TRBV11-1	TRBJ2-7	TGTGCCAGCAGCCCGGCGGGGGCTCTCCACGAGCAGTACTTC	CASSPAGALHEQYF
TRBD1	NA	TRBV11-3	TRBJ1-1	TGTGCCAGCAGCGAGGACAGGGGGCCAAACACTGAAGCTTTCTTT	CASSEDRGPNTEAFF
NA	NA	TRBV9	TRBJ2-5	TGTGCCAGCAGCGCCTACGACATCGAAGAGACCCAGTACTTC	CASSAYDIEETQYF
NA	few	TRBV10-3	TRBJ1-3	TGTGCCATCAGTGACTACGTCTCTGGAAACACCATATATTTT	CAISDYVSGNTIYF
NA	NA	TRBV7-8	TRBJ1-5	TGTGCCAGCAGCTTTCGGGGTTATAGCAATCAGCCCCAGCATTTT	CASSFRGYSNQPQHF
TRBD2	few	TRBV7-2	TRBJ2-3	TGTGCCAGCAGCCTGGGACTAGCGGGGGCACAAGATACGCAGTATTTT	CASSLGLAGAQDTQYF
NA	NA	TRBV12-3/TRBV12-4	TRBJ1-1	TGTGCCAGCAGGAGTACAGGGAATTGGGGGGCAAAGGACACTGAAGCTTTCTTT	CASRSTGNWGAKDTEAFF
NA	NA	TRBV12-3/TRBV12-4	TRBJ2-7	TGTGCCAGCAGTGAGTCCCAGAGCTACGAGCAGTACTTC	CASSESQSYEQYF
NA	NA	TRBV4-1	TRBJ1-2	TGCGCCAGCAGCCAAGGACCCCTCGGGCATGGCTACACCTTC	CASSQGPLGHGYTF
NA	NA	TRBV7-2	TRBJ2-2	TGTGCCAGCAGCTCGTCCGTGGGGGGGCCAGGTTTAACCGGGGAGCTGTTGTTT	CASSSSVGGPGLTGELLF
NA	few	TRBV11-2	TRBJ2-5	TGTGCCAGCAGCTTAGGGACAGTGGTCGTACAGACCCAGTACTTC	CASSLGTVVVQTQYF
TRBD1	NA	TRBV30	TRBJ2-7	TGTGCCTGGAGTAGGACAGGGGGCGAGCAGTACTTC	CAWSRTGGEQYF
NA	NA	TRBV20-1	TRBJ1-2	TGCAGTGCCGGCAAAGGGAACGGGGCAGAATTCTACACCTTC	CSAGKGNGAEFYTF